Below are 28 T cell receptor beta chains sequenced from a single sample in a study of control samples from healthy donors and cancer patients. This table comes from immunoSEQ multiplex PCR, and its TCRdb copy is limited to in-frame clones, with some not included. Of about 160,000 clones detected, about 90% appear once; the ten largest clones hold 0.55% to 0.7%. Sequencing was done on a sample of blood. The receptor set was obtained from a woman in her thirties in good health.

Here the CDR3 reads CASPRDNRRGGQYF. The CDR3 DNA is TGTGCCAGCCCCCGGGATAATCGGCGGGGCGGACAGTATTTT. The chain links TRBV9 to TRBJ2-3; the D gene is possibly TRBD2 (6 bases). There are 14 residues in the CDR3. CDR1 SGDLS and CDR2 YYNGEE come from the germline V gene. Between the trimmed V and J ends, which lost 7 bases and 12 bases, there was a span of 24 bases.

The chain is built from TRBV13 and TRBJ1-6; D is possibly TRBD1 (5 bases). The V and J ends lost 5 bases and 5 bases respectively, with 13 bases between them. CDR1 and CDR2 from the germline V gene are PRHDT and FYEKMQ (reference sequence). The CDR3 covers 15 residues. As DNA, the CDR3 is TGTGCCAGCAGCCCCGTCGGACACGATAATTCACCCCTCCACTTT. Translating gives CASSPVGHDNSPLHF. The entire variable domain, with the rest obtained from reference TRBV13 and TRBJ1-6, is as follows: AAGVIQSPRHLIKEKRETATLKCYPIPRHDTVYWYQQGPGQDPQFLISFYEKMQSDKGSIPDRFSAQQFSDYHSELNMSSLELGDSALYFCASSPVGHDNSPLHFGNGTRLTVT.

The chain is built from TRBV11-2 and TRBJ2-1, with 8 bases identical to TRBD2. The V gene's germline CDR1 is SGHAT and CDR2 FQNNGV. This CDR3 contains 16 residues. Trimming at V came to 2 bases and at J to 4 bases, leaving 7 bases not matched to a gene. DNA of the CDR3: TGTGCCAGCAGCTTACAAGCGGGAGTTGGTTACAATGAGCAGTTCTTC. Protein sequence: CASSLQAGVGYNEQFF.

This clone came up once. V gene TRBV13 combines with J gene TRBJ1-3; tentative D call: TRBD1 (6 bases). Germline V gives CDR1 PRHDT, CDR2 FYEKMQ (reference sequence). The germline V and J ends were trimmed by 5 bases and 6 bases, with 20 bases remaining between them. This CDR3 is built from 16 residues. CDR3 DNA sequence: TGTGCCAGCAGCACGGGGACCGGAGGGGGTACAAACACCATATATTTT. It encodes CASSTGTGGGTNTIYF.

The chain employs TRBV7-9 and TRBJ1-4; no clear D gene. Germline V gene sequence: CDR1 SEHNR, CDR2 FQNEAQ (reference sequence). Trimming shortened V by 2 bases and J by 7 bases, and 14 bases separated the two germline ends. The CDR3 is made up of 15 amino acids. CDR3 amino acids: CASSLILGISEKLFF. The CDR3 DNA sequence: TGTGCCAGCAGCTTAATTCTGGGGATATCTGAAAAACTGTTTTTT.

The chain uses TRBV28 and TRBJ2-7; D is perhaps TRBD2 (6 bases). Germline loops: CDR1 MDHEN, CDR2 SYDVKM. This CDR3 contains 12 residues. The V end lost 8 bases, the J end lost 4 bases, and 12 bases lay between the germline ends. CDR3 amino acids: CASAGDSYEQYF. The DNA of the CDR3 is TGTGCCAGCGCCGGGGACTCGTACGAGCAGTACTTC. Full variable domain (outside the CDR3, taken from reference TRBV28 and TRBJ2-7): DVKVTQSSRYLVKRTGEKVFLECVQDMDHENMFWYRQDPGLGLRLIYFSYDVKMKEKGDIPEGYSVSREKKERFSLILESASTNQTSMYLCASAGDSYEQYFGPGTRLTVT.

J is TRBJ2-7 and V is TRBV12-5, with D possibly called TRBD1 or TRBD2 (5 bases each). This CDR3 is 12 amino acids long. Between the trimmed V and J ends, which lost 4 bases and 7 bases, there was a span of 11 bases. Germline-derived CDR1 and CDR2 are LGHNT and FRNRAP. CDR3 nucleotide sequence: TGTGCTAGTGGTTCAGATGGGGGAGAGCAGTACTTC. This encodes CASGSDGGEQYF.

The J gene is TRBJ2-1, the V gene TRBV10-3, with 7 bases lining up with TRBD2. CDR1 is ENHRY, CDR2 SYGVKD, per germline. The CDR3 runs 14 residues. V gave up 3 bases and J gave up 8 bases; unmatched junction bases: 7. The CDR3 loop is CAISEGGRPYEQFF. In nucleotides, the CDR3 is TGTGCCATCAGTGAAGGCGGGAGACCTTATGAGCAGTTCTTC.

This clone was counted a single time. The chain links TRBV7-8 to TRBJ1-2; D gene unclear. The V gene lost 1 base and the J gene lost 4 bases, with 7 bases spanning the gap. In germline, CDR1 is SGHVS, CDR2 FQNEAQ. The CDR3 totals 13 residues. The CDR3 sequence: CASSLESRYGYTF. In DNA, the CDR3 is TGTGCCAGCAGCTTAGAGTCCCGCTATGGCTACACCTTC.

The rearrangement joins TRBV24-1 to TRBJ2-3; 11 bases align to TRBD1. Germline V gene sequence: CDR1 KGHDR, CDR2 SFDVKD. The CDR3 covers 17 residues. The V segment lost 4 bases and the J segment 8 bases; nucleotides outside the gene matches: 13. The CDR3 nucleotides read TGTGCCACCAGTGACCCATGGAGGACAGGGGGCCAGGGTACGCAGTATTTT. This sequence encodes CATSDPWRTGGQGTQYF.

DNA for the CDR3: TGCAGCGTTGAAGGCGGGGTGGACAATGAGCAGTTCTTC. Amino acids: CSVEGGVDNEQFF. The chain is built from TRBV29-1 and TRBJ2-1; D possibly corresponds to TRBD2 (6 bases). The V and J ends lost 1 base and 5 bases respectively, with 9 bases between them. Germline V gene lookup returns CDR1 SQVTM and CDR2 ANQGSEA. The CDR3 covers 13 residues.

The V and J genes are TRBV29-1 and TRBJ2-5; the D is unclear. The CDR3 consists of 12 residues. Germline V gene sequence: CDR1 SQVTM, CDR2 ANQGSEA. The V gene lost 4 bases and the J gene lost 4 bases, with 10 bases spanning the gap. In DNA, the CDR3 is TGCAGCGTTGTGTCCCTCGGAGAGACCCAGTACTTC. Its translation is CSVVSLGETQYF.

The gene calls are TRBV3-1 (or the pseudogene TRBV3-2) and TRBJ2-5, with D maybe TRBD2 (5 bases). This CDR3 has 16 amino acids. V was trimmed by 2 bases and J by 1 base, leaving 14 bases between them. CDR1 LGHDT and CDR2 YNNKEL come from the germline V gene (reference sequence). The CDR3 DNA is TGTGCCAGCAGCCAAAGTGTGCTAGCACCCCAAGAGACCCAGTACTTC. Encoded protein: CASSQSVLAPQETQYF.

The V gene is TRBV28, the J gene TRBJ1-5; D is ambiguous. This CDR3 is 13 amino acids long. V was cut by 5 bases and J by 4 bases, with 9 bases left in between. CDR1 and CDR2 (germline): MDHEN, SYDVKM. The CDR3 reads CASSLAANQPQHF. The DNA for the CDR3 is TGTGCCAGCAGTCTTGCTGCTAATCAGCCCCAGCATTTT.

This clone was seen a handful of times. This rearrangement joins TRBV25-1 to TRBJ2-7, with TRBD1 matching 7 bases. The length of the CDR3 is 16 residues. Trimming cost V 1 base and J 1 base; bases outside gene matches: 7. Germline V gene lookup returns CDR1 MGHDK and CDR2 SYGVNS. CDR3 residues: CASSELEGGGSYEQYF. CDR3 nucleotides: TGTGCCAGCAGTGAATTAGAAGGGGGCGGGTCCTACGAGCAGTACTTC.

The chain joins TRBV7-2 to TRBJ2-7; D may be TRBD1 (6 bases). Deletions cut 4 bases from V and 3 bases from J, with 16 bases between. The germline V gene encodes CDR1 SGHTA and CDR2 FQGNSA. The CDR3 sequence is 15 residues long. CDR3 protein: CASSSSPGHNYEQYF. The DNA for the CDR3 is TGTGCCAGCAGCTCATCACCGGGACACAACTACGAGCAGTACTTC.

This chain connects TRBV15 to TRBJ2-7; D perhaps matches TRBD1 (5 bases). Germline V CDR1 and CDR2: LNHNV, YYDKDF (reference sequence). The V end lost 1 base, the J end lost 3 bases, and 16 bases lay between the germline ends. The CDR3 is 16 amino acids. The CDR3 loop reads CATSRGLSTEFYEQYF. As DNA, the CDR3 is TGTGCCACCAGCAGAGGTCTTTCGACAGAATTCTACGAGCAGTACTTC.

The chain recombines TRBV7-8 with TRBJ2-7, with 8 bases identical to TRBD2. This CDR3 contains 19 residues. CDR1 and CDR2 from the germline V gene are SGHVS and FQNEAQ. V shed 1 base and J 2 bases; nucleotides not matched to a gene: 16. CDR3 DNA sequence: TGTGCCAGCAGCTTAGAGGGAGGCCTAGCGGGCTCGAGGCCCTACGAGCAGTACTTC. It codes for CASSLEGGLAGSRPYEQYF.

This clone was seen just once. The rearrangement joins TRBV29-1 to TRBJ1-1; D is undetermined. The CDR3 is 14 amino acids. Trimming removed 5 bases from V and 1 base from J, with 14 bases in between. Germline V gene lookup returns CDR1 SQVTM and CDR2 ANQGSEA. The CDR3 DNA reads as TGCAGCGTTAGAAAGGATAGGGCGAACACTGAAGCTTTCTTT. Its translation is CSVRKDRANTEAFF. Based on the CDR3 plus reference TRBV29-1 and TRBJ1-1, the full variable domain is SAVISQKPSRDICQRGTSLTIQCQVDSQVTMMFWYRQQPGQSLTLIATANQGSEATYESGFVIDKFPISRPNLTFSTLTVSNMSPEDSSIYLCSVRKDRANTEAFFGQGTRLTVV.

The gene calls are TRBV19 and TRBJ2-1; D perhaps matches TRBD1 (6 bases). Germline-derived CDR1 and CDR2 are LNHDA and SQIVND (reference sequence). Trimming shortened V by 5 bases and J by 2 bases, and 10 bases separated the two germline ends. The CDR3 runs 14 residues. CDR3 in amino acids: CASSHRAPYNEQFF. The CDR3 DNA follows: TGTGCCAGTAGTCACAGGGCCCCCTACAATGAGCAGTTCTTC.

This clone was counted only a few times. The chain is built from TRBV3-1 (or the pseudogene TRBV3-2) and TRBJ1-5; no firm D call. The CDR3 loop spans 15 amino acids. V was pared by 0 bases and J by 6 bases, with 12 bases between. The germline gives CDR1 LGHDT, CDR2 YNNKEL (reference sequence). CDR3 DNA: TGTGCCAGCAGCCAAGATGAGGCAAGGAGTCAGCCCCAGCATTTT. Its translation is CASSQDEARSQPQHF.

This chain joins TRBV28 and TRBJ1-1; a weak D match, TRBD1 (5 bases). The CDR3 is 14 amino acids. Germline loops: CDR1 MDHEN, CDR2 SYDVKM. Trimming took 2 bases from V and 5 from J, leaving 12 bases between them. The CDR3 DNA is TGTGCCAGCAGTTTAGCGGGGAGGGGAACTGAAGCTTTCTTT. It translates to CASSLAGRGTEAFF.

This clone came up once. The chain combines TRBV20-1 with TRBJ2-4; D not certain. CDR3 length equals 12 residues. V shed 3 bases and J shed 8 bases, with 11 bases lying between them. The germline V gene has CDR1 DFQATT and CDR2 SNEGSKA (reference sequence). CDR3 amino acids: CSASRGWDIQYF. The CDR3 DNA is TGCAGTGCTAGTAGAGGTTGGGACATTCAGTACTTC.

This chain connects TRBV12-3 or TRBV12-4 to TRBJ1-1, with 8 bases matching TRBD1. The CDR3 extends over 13 amino acids. After removal of 4 bases from V and 4 bases from J, the junction contained 2 bases not matched to a gene. The CDR3: CASSYGQGTEAFF. The CDR3 DNA reads TGTGCCAGCAGTTATGGACAGGGCACTGAAGCTTTCTTT.

This sequence joins TRBV6-2 or TRBV6-3 and TRBJ2-7; D uncertain. The ends were cut back, 5 bases at V and 6 bases at J, with 8 bases in the middle. There are 11 residues in the CDR3. The germline V gene has CDR1 MNHEY and CDR2 SVGEGT. CDR3 nucleotide sequence: TGTGCCAGCAGTCTACCCCCCGAGCAGTACTTC. Translation gives CASSLPPEQYF.

V usage is TRBV9 and J usage is TRBJ2-2; 7 nucleotides match TRBD2. Looked up from germline, CDR1 is SGDLS and CDR2 is YYNGEE. CDR3 size: 15 residues. J was trimmed by 5 bases and V by 0 bases; bases with no gene match: 4. CDR3 sequence reads: CASSVVGEGTGELFF. The CDR3 nucleotides read TGTGCCAGCAGCGTAGTTGGGGAGGGGACCGGGGAGCTGTTTTTT.

The sample holds one count of this clone. The chain carries TRBV30 and TRBJ2-2; the D is unclear. V was trimmed by 3 bases and J by 4 bases, leaving 15 bases between them. This CDR3 region has 15 residues. Germline V gene sequence: CDR1 GTSNPN, CDR2 SVGIG (reference sequence). This CDR3 reads CAWSAPAQSTGELFF. The CDR3 nucleotides are TGTGCCTGGAGCGCCCCGGCTCAGAGCACCGGGGAGCTGTTTTTT.

This clone was picked up a small number of times. V usage is TRBV11-2 and J usage is TRBJ2-2; D is unresolved. Germline values: CDR1 SGHAT, CDR2 FQNNGV. V lost 5 bases and J 7 bases, leaving 8 bases between the germline ends. The CDR3 loop spans 12 amino acids. Written as DNA, the CDR3 is TGTGCCAGCAGCCAAGGGTACGGGGAGCTGTTTTTT. Translating gives CASSQGYGELFF. Based on the CDR3 plus reference TRBV11-2 and TRBJ2-2, the full variable domain is EAGVAQSPRYKIIEKRQSVAFWCNPISGHATLYWYQQILGQGPKLLIQFQNNGVVDDSQLPKDRFSAERLKGVDSTLKIQPAKLEDSAVYLCASSQGYGELFFGEGSRLTVL.